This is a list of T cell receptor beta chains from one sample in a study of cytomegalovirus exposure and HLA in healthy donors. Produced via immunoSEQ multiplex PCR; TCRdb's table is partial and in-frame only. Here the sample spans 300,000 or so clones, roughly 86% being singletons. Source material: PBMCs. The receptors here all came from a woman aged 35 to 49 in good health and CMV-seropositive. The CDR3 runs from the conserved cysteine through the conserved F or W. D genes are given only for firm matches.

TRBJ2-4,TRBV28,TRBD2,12,CASRSSGGTQYF
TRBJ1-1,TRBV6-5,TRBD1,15,CASRGTGLSDTEAFF
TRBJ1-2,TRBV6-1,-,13,CASSRQENYGYTF
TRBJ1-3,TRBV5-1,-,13,CASKDSPGNTIYF
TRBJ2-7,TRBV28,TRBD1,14,CASRPTGQGYEQYF
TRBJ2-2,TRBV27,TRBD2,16,CASSFGLAGSTGELFF
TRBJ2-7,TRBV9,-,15,CASSVATGIVYEQYF
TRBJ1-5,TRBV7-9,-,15,CASSFLQGNNQPQHF
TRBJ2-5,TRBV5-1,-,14,CASSLRGLQETQYF
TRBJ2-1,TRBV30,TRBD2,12,CAWMREYNEQFF
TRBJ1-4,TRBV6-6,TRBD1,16,CASSRTGQGRNEKLFF
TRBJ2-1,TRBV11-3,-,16,CASSLMRQLTDNEQFF
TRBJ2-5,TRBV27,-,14,CASSSLAAQETQYF
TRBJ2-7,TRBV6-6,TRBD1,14,CASSNRDSSYEQYF
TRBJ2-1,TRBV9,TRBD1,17,CASSPPTGGGDYNEQFF
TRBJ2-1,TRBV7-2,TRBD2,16,CASSSISTSGFDEQFF
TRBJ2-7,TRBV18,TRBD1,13,CASSQRDSYEQYF
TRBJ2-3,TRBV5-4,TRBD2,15,CASSGTSDYADTQYF
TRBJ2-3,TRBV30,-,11,CAWSVGDTQYF
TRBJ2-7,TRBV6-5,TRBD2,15,CASSYGGRAQNEQYF
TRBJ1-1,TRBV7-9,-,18,CASSPRLNEGGLNTEAFF
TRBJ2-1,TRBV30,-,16,CAWSGLAGSLRDEQFF
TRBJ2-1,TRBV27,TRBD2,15,CASSFTSGSYNEQFF
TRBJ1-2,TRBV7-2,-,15,CASSPAGGYNYGYTF
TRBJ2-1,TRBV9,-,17,CASSQTGPSGQNNEQFF
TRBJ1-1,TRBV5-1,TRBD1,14,CASSFQGGNTEAFF
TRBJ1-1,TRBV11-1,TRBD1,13,CASSLGQITEAFF
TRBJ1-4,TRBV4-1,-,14,CASKPLFENEKLFF
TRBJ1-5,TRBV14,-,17,CASSQVSGSYSNQPQHF
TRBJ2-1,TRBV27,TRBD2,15,CAHPVAGGTYNEQFF
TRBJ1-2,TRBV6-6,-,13,CASSYLDSYGYTF
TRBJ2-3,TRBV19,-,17,CASSTSSALDSTDTQYF
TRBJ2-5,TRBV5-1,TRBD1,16,CASSMGMGQGEETQYF
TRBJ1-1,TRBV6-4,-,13,CASSNRVGTEAFF
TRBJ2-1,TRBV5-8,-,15,CASSLPGVGYNEQFF
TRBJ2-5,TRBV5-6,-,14,CASSPRDFRETQYF
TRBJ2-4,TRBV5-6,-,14,CASSLAGSKNIQYF
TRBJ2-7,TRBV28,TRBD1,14,CASREGTGEREQYF
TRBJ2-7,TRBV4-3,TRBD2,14,CASSQAARDYLQYF
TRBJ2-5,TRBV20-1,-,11,CSARALETQYF
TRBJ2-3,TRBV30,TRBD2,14,CAWRVAGSTDTQYF
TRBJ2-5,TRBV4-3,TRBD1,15,CASSQDTGAMGTQYF
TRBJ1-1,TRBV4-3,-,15,CASSQEGHAATEAFF
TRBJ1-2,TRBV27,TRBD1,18,CASSTYRDSPNSNYGYTF